This TCR beta chain was obtained from a study of T-cell memory formation after mild COVID-19 (dated by TCRdb to about 2021). In terms of the full investigation: Most TCR sequence clusters were specific to one of the two donors. T-cell clones expanding and contracting after mild COVID-19 in two donors were tracked by longitudinal TCRalpha and TCRbeta repertoire sequencing. The cohort comprised two young, previously healthy adult volunteers, one female and one male.

The study at large found these results: Only two mild cases were covered by the study, and larger cohorts that include severe cases with pre-infection samples were considered necessary. The detection of some responding clones in pre-infection memory suggests that pre-existing cross-reactive memory T cells joined the SARS-CoV-2 response. SARS-CoV-2 specificity was not confirmed for the second-wave clones peaking on day 37. Contracting CD4+ clones appeared mostly in the CM and EM memory subsets, whereas CD8+ clones were enriched in EMRA. Clones that contracted from day 15 to 85 showed balanced CD4/CD8 phenotypes, whereas a second wave of clones that expanded from day 15 to 37 leaned towards CD4+.

Inclusive of the bounding cysteine and phenylalanine, the CDR3 is 17 residues long. CDR3 DNA is the only sequence kept; it has 51 bases, read in frame from the first base. The germline V end is reduced by 3 bases and the J end by 0 bases; junction bases left unmatched: 8. The germline V gene gives CDR1 as SNHLY and CDR2 as FYNNEI. TCRdb shows the sequencer as Illumina NovaSeq 6000. Using 5'RACE with constant-segment primers, TCRalpha and TCRbeta cDNA libraries were constructed, with sample barcodes and unique molecular identifiers added in the process. RNA was extracted from every sample with Trizol reagent. The libraries were amplified in two PCR steps, and the second step added a second sample barcode and Illumina TruSeq adapters. Sequencing of the libraries was done on an Illumina NovaSeq, producing 2 x 150 bp paired-end reads. In the paper's pipeline: Demultiplexing of reads and collapsing into UMI-guided consensus sequences were performed with migec v1.2.7. With mixcr v2.1.11, UMI consensuses were aligned to TRA and TRB V and J templates and assembled into clonotypes. A clonotype was counted as expanded or contracted only when both edgeR and NoisET called the clonotype significant, with the noise models trained on biological replicates. edgeR calls used a false discovery rate-adjusted p below 0.01 and a log2 fold-change threshold of 1. PCA with hierarchical clustering of max-normalized trajectories of the 1000 most abundant clonotypes was used as exploratory dynamics analysis. Separately sequenced CD4+ and CD8+ repertoires were used to assign a CD4 or CD8 phenotype to each responding clone. In-frame beta chains were kept once TCRdb had trimmed the public reads at Q25 with fastp and called clones with MiXCR. CDR3 protein duplicates are merged, each entry listing the most common genes and DNA. These V and J calls rely on TCRdb rather than the paper's analysis. Here the sample has about 130,000 distinct CDR3 sequences; 20% to 25% occur a single time. 24% of the sample is taken by the ten largest.

Comment on this clonotype: The clone's antigen remains unknown. No base quality values were provided; no much bigger clone lies one nucleotide off.

Ficoll-Paque density gradient centrifugation was used to isolate PBMCs. The sample was PBMCs or a T cell subset sorted from them (not recorded which). The sequence came from an adult woman who had mild COVID-19 (a few samples of this study predate the infection). The sample titles of this study are shuffled in the database, so cell type and time point are left out; the donor was told from shared clones. The chain was built from TRBV2 and TRBJ2-5; 9 junctional bases match TRBD1. The CDR3 protein is CASSEGQGFEYQETQYF. The nucleotide sequence is given as TGTGCCAGCAGTGAGGGACAGGGCTTCGAGTACCAAGAGACCCAGTACTTC.